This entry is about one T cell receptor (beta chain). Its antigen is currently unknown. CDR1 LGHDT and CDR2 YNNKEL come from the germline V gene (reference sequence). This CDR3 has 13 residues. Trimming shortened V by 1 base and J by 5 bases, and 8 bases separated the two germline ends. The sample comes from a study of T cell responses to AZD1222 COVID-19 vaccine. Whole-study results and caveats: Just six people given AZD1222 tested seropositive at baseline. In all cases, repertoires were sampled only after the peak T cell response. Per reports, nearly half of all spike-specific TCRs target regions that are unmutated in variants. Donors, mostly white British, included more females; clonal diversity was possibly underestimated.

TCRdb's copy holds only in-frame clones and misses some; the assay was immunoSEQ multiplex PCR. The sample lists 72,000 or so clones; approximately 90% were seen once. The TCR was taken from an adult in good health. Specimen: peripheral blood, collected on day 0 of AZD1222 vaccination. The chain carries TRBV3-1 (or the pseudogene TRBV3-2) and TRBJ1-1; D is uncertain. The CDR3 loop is CASSQVRGTEAFF. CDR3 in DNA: TGTGCCAGCAGCCAAGTCCGTGGAACTGAAGCTTTCTTT.